One and the same sample provided the 29 T cell receptor beta chains below, sequenced in a study of response to subunit inactivated influenza vaccine. TCRdb called the RT-PCR reads again in MiXCR, with one record for every CDR3 protein. Of hundreds of thousands of distinct CDR3 sequences listed, about 10% are singletons. These data also formed part of another study, on T cells expressing NK-cell markers. Per that paper: TCR beta cDNA was generated via 5'RACE template switching incorporating UMIs.

Sequencing used PBMCs from blood, obtained on the day of vaccination. Receptors were obtained from a middle-aged man who received an inactivated influenza vaccine.

This clonotype was seen ten or more times. This chain uses TRBV4-2 with TRBJ1-4; D perhaps matches TRBD1 (5 bases). This CDR3 has 13 amino acids. Germline V lookup: CDR1 LGHNA, CDR2 YNFKEQ. V lost 1 base to trimming and J lost 7 bases, with 7 bases between them. The CDR3 loop is CASSQGGVEKLFF. CDR3 sequence (DNA): TGTGCCAGCAGCCAAGGGGGGGTTGAAAAACTGTTTTTT.

The rearrangement joins TRBV6-1 to TRBJ2-2, with 11 bases that match TRBD2. Germline V gene data show CDR1 as MNHNS and CDR2 as SASEGT. The CDR3 has 15 amino acids. The V gene end was trimmed by 6 bases and the J gene end by 6 bases; junction bases not matched to a gene: 6. The CDR3 coding sequence is TGTGCCAGCAGGGAAACTAGCGGGGGTGCCGGGGAGCTGTTTTTT. Translating it yields CASRETSGGAGELFF.

This chain joins TRBV12-3 or TRBV12-4 and TRBJ2-1; 9 bases agree with TRBD1. This CDR3 spans 17 amino acids. J lost 8 bases, V lost 2 bases, and 13 bases had no gene match. The CDR3 region has the DNA TGTGCCAGCAGTTTACCTCCGGGACAGGGTAAGGAGTATGAGCAGTTCTTC. It translates to CASSLPPGQGKEYEQFF.

There are a few counts of this clonotype. The chain is built from TRBV20-1 and TRBJ1-2; 9 bases map to TRBD1. Unmatched junction bases numbered 5, after V lost 7 bases and J lost 5 bases. Germline CDR1 DFQATT, CDR2 SNEGSKA (reference sequence). CDR3 length: 12 amino acids. CDR3 protein: CSVGDREYGYTF. CDR3 in DNA: TGCAGTGTTGGGGACAGGGAATATGGCTACACCTTC.

The V call is TRBV4-1, the J call TRBJ2-2; 8 nucleotides match TRBD2. Germline-derived CDR1 and CDR2 are MGHRA and YSYEKL. CDR3 length: 16 residues. V lost 3 bases to trimming and J lost 6 bases; unmatched junction nucleotides: 9. Written as DNA, the CDR3 is TGCGCCAGCAGCCAGATGGGACTAGTCGCTCCCGGGGAGCTGTTTTTT. This encodes CASSQMGLVAPGELFF.

This clonotype was counted a few times. CDR3 nucleotides: TGTGCCAGCAGCCGCGGACAGGGGGTACTCAATGAGCAGTTCTTC. The encoded protein is CASSRGQGVLNEQFF. The rearrangement links TRBV4-2 to TRBJ2-1, with 10 bases that match TRBD1. Germline CDR1 LGHNA, CDR2 YNFKEQ. The ends lost 4 bases at V and 6 bases at J; junction bases unmatched: 6. The CDR3 is 15 residues long.

This chain connects TRBV3-1 to TRBJ1-1; 7 bases fit TRBD1. With V trimmed by 2 bases and J by 4 bases, 4 bases remained unmatched. The CDR3 has 14 residues. From germline, CDR1 is LGHDT and CDR2 YNNKEL (reference sequence). CDR3 coding DNA: TGTGCCAGCAGCCAATCCTACAGGGGCACTGAAGCTTTCTTT. Translation gives CASSQSYRGTEAFF.

Comments on this clonotype: Relative to the germline gene, one junction end is altered; a read error may explain this. The gene calls are TRBV12-3 or TRBV12-4 and TRBJ2-3; D ambiguous. The CDR3 runs to 14 residues. CDR3 in DNA: TGTGCCCGCAGTTTGCGAACTAGCACAGATACGCAGTATTTT. Translation: CARSLRTSTDTQYF.

There are many counts of this clonotype. This chain uses TRBV10-3 with TRBJ1-1, with D possibly TRBD1 on 6 matching bases. Germline CDR1 reads ENHRY; CDR2 reads SYGVKD. Trimming removed 5 bases at V and 12 bases at J, with 13 bases between. This CDR3 contains 11 residues. DNA of the CDR3: TGTGCCATCAGTAACGACAGGCGTCCTTTCTTT. Protein: CAISNDRRPFF.

This clonotype was observed a few times. The rearrangement joins TRBV9 to TRBJ2-1; 13 bases are a match to TRBD2. Germline trimming cut 3 bases from V and 6 bases from J; bases unmatched to any gene: 3. The germline V gene encodes CDR1 SGDLS and CDR2 YYNGEE. The CDR3 loop spans 15 amino acids. The CDR3 here is CASSETSGGGNEQFF. CDR3 nucleotide sequence: TGTGCCAGCAGCGAAACTAGCGGGGGGGGCAATGAGCAGTTCTTC.

The table lists this clonotype with many counts. The chain joins TRBV20-1 to TRBJ2-7, with 9 nucleotides matching TRBD1. CDR1 and CDR2 (germline): DFQATT, SNEGSKA (reference sequence). After removal of 3 bases from V and 1 base from J, the junction contained 4 bases not matched to a gene. CDR3 size: 14 residues. The DNA for the CDR3 is TGCAGTGCTAGGCCGGGACAGGGATCCTACGAGCAGTACTTC. Translating it yields CSARPGQGSYEQYF.

The rearrangement uses TRBV7-2 and TRBJ1-2; 10 bases fit TRBD1. The CDR3 is made up of 17 amino acids. J was trimmed by 5 bases and V by 4 bases; bases with no gene match: 13. CDR1 is SGHTA and CDR2 is FQGNSA in the germline V gene. The CDR3 spells CASSSLTLRDRGYGYTF. The CDR3 coding sequence is TGTGCCAGCAGCTCCTTAACCCTTCGGGACAGGGGTTATGGCTACACCTTC.

This clonotype was counted at least ten times. The V call is TRBV6-1, the J call TRBJ2-3; D is undetermined. Germline V gene sequence: CDR1 MNHNS, CDR2 SASEGT. With 7 bases removed from V and 5 bases from J, the gap between germline ends came to 16 bases. The CDR3 consists of 14 residues. The CDR3 sequence is CASTIRSTRDTQYF. DNA for the CDR3: TGTGCCAGCACCATCCGGTCCACGAGAGATACGCAGTATTTT.

This clonotype was picked up a small number of times. V gene TRBV12-3 or TRBV12-4 combines with J gene TRBJ1-5; a weak D match, TRBD1 (5 bases). The CDR3 sequence is 13 residues long. CDR3 protein: CASGGVSNQPQHF. The CDR3, as DNA: TGTGCAAGCGGGGGAGTGAGCAATCAGCCCCAGCATTTT.

This clonotype was counted many times. This chain joins TRBV7-2 and TRBJ1-4; TRBD1 might be the D (5 bases). The CDR3 loop spans 15 amino acids. The V end lost 2 bases, the J end lost 5 bases, and 12 bases lay between the germline ends. Germline V CDR1 and CDR2: SGHTA, FQGNSA. The CDR3, as DNA: TGTGCCAGCAGCTTAAAGGCCAGGGCGAATGAAAAACTGTTTTTT. Translation gives CASSLKARANEKLFF.

This sequence joins TRBV25-1 and TRBJ1-2, with D perhaps matching TRBD1 (5 bases). Germline loops: CDR1 MGHDK, CDR2 SYGVNS. Trimming removed 5 bases at V and 2 bases at J, with 12 bases between. This CDR3 has 14 amino acids. CDR3 sequence reads: CASSSKGLNYGYTF. The CDR3 region has the DNA TGTGCCAGCAGTTCGAAGGGGCTGAACTATGGCTACACCTTC.

Many counts were recorded for this clonotype. The V call is TRBV7-9, the J call TRBJ2-3; 10 bases fit TRBD1. Germline V lookup: CDR1 SEHNR, CDR2 FQNEAQ (reference sequence). V gave up 2 bases and J gave up 2 bases; unmatched junction bases: 4. This CDR3 region has 16 residues. The DNA for the CDR3 is TGTGCCAGCAGCTTATCGACAGGGGGCCTCACAGATACGCAGTATTTT. It translates to CASSLSTGGLTDTQYF.

Ten or more counts support this clonotype. The V gene is TRBV29-1, the J gene TRBJ2-1; D could derive from TRBD1 or TRBD2 (7 bases each). Trimming took 3 bases from V and 2 from J, leaving 14 bases between them. The CDR3 contains 15 residues. CDR1 is SQVTM and CDR2 is ANQGSEA in the germline V gene. The CDR3: CSVESRGGPYNEQFF. The CDR3 coding sequence is TGCAGCGTTGAGTCCAGGGGGGGACCCTACAATGAGCAGTTCTTC.

The rearrangement joins TRBV5-1 to TRBJ2-7; 9 positions match TRBD1. Germline V gene sequence: CDR1 SGHRS, CDR2 YFSETQ. Losses at the gene ends were 3 bases for V and 7 bases for J; bases not matched to a gene: 11. This CDR3 region has 15 residues. The DNA of the CDR3 is TGCGCCAGCAGCTCTCAACAGGGGGCCGCAGAAGAGCAGTACTTC. Encoded protein: CASSSQQGAAEEQYF.

The chain is built from TRBV14 and TRBJ2-3; 7 bases line up with TRBD2. Germline lookup yields CDR1 SGHDN and CDR2 FVKESK. The CDR3 consists of 22 residues. The J segment lost 2 bases and the V segment lost 2 bases, leaving 25 bases of the junction unmatched. The CDR3, as DNA: TGTGCCAGCAGCCAAATAGTACCCCTACGCGCGGGAGCGCCAAAACACACAGATACGCAGTATTTT. The encoded protein is CASSQIVPLRAGAPKHTDTQYF. The full variable domain, its missing parts supplied by reference TRBV14 and TRBJ2-3, is EAGVTQFPSHSVIEKGQTVTLRCDPISGHDNLYWYRRVMGKEIKFLLHFVKESKQDESGMPNNRFLAERTGGTYSTLKVQPAELEDSGVYFCASSQIVPLRAGAPKHTDTQYFGPGTRLTVL.

This clonotype has only a few counts. The chain links TRBV20-1 to TRBJ2-1; 7 nucleotides agree with TRBD1. Germline-derived CDR1 and CDR2 are DFQATT and SNEGSKA (reference sequence). With 6 bases clipped from V and 5 bases from J, the junction kept 10 bases outside the gene matches. CDR3 length: 14 amino acids. In DNA, the CDR3 is TGCAGTGCCCCAGACAGGGCAACTGACAATGAGCAGTTCTTC. Translating gives CSAPDRATDNEQFF.

The V call is TRBV20-1, the J call TRBJ2-7; no firm D call. CDR3 size: 13 residues. Germline V gives CDR1 DFQATT, CDR2 SNEGSKA (reference sequence). V lost 3 bases and J 0 bases, leaving 9 bases between the germline ends. The CDR3 DNA sequence: TGCAGTGCTAGGCTGACACACTCCTACGAGCAGTACTTC. It is translated as CSARLTHSYEQYF.

This chain connects TRBV28 to TRBJ2-3, with a weak D call TRBD2 (6 bases). V was clipped by 2 bases and J by 0 bases, with 12 bases between them. The CDR3 covers 16 residues. The germline CDR1 and CDR2 sequences are MDHEN and SYDVKM. The CDR3 spells CASSLHSGPSTDTQYF. CDR3 sequence (DNA): TGTGCCAGCAGTTTACATAGCGGCCCTAGCACAGATACGCAGTATTTT. Full variable domain (outside the CDR3, taken from reference TRBV28 and TRBJ2-3): DVKVTQSSRYLVKRTGEKVFLECVQDMDHENMFWYRQDPGLGLRLIYFSYDVKMKEKGDIPEGYSVSREKKERFSLILESASTNQTSMYLCASSLHSGPSTDTQYFGPGTRLTVL.

V and J are TRBV29-1 and TRBJ2-4, with D perhaps given as TRBD1 or TRBD2 (6 bases each). The CDR3 loop spans 12 amino acids. The V end was cut by 5 bases, the J end by 9 bases, with 14 bases between. Germline CDR1 is SQVTM and CDR2 is ANQGSEA. CDR3 nucleotide sequence: TGCAGCGTTCGACAGGTGCGGGGCATTCAGTACTTC. This gives the protein CSVRQVRGIQYF.

This clonotype was picked up many times. The chain has TRBV28 and TRBJ2-1; no firm D call. The germline V gene has CDR1 MDHEN and CDR2 SYDVKM. Trimming removed 7 bases at V and 4 bases at J, with 14 bases between. This CDR3 is 14 amino acids long. The CDR3 spells CASTPPGLYNEQFF. The CDR3 DNA sequence: TGTGCCAGCACCCCCCCGGGTTTATACAATGAGCAGTTCTTC.

V is TRBV11-2 and J is TRBJ2-7; no definite D call. V lost 5 bases and J lost 4, with 12 bases in between. Per the germline V gene, CDR1 is SGHAT and CDR2 is FQNNGV. This CDR3 comprises 13 residues. CDR3 sequence reads: CASSPGIGYEQYF. For the CDR3, the DNA is TGTGCCAGCAGCCCCGGAATAGGGTACGAGCAGTACTTC.

The chain links TRBV4-2 to TRBJ2-2; D ambiguous. CDR1 is LGHNA, CDR2 YNFKEQ, per germline. V was cut by 0 bases and J by 2 bases, with 13 bases left in between. There are 17 residues in the CDR3. The CDR3 loop reads CASSQDSLAYNTGELFF. The CDR3 DNA reads TGTGCCAGCAGCCAAGACTCGCTGGCATACAACACCGGGGAGCTGTTTTTT.

This clonotype was seen a few times. The chain joins TRBV28 to TRBJ2-7; D remains unclear. This CDR3 contains 15 residues. Germline V lookup: CDR1 MDHEN, CDR2 SYDVKM. Between the trimmed V and J ends, which lost 2 bases and 1 base, there was a span of 12 bases. CDR3: CASSLIPGHSYEQYF. CDR3 sequence (DNA): TGTGCCAGCAGTTTAATACCCGGGCATTCCTACGAGCAGTACTTC.

This clonotype was observed many times. V usage is TRBV28 and J usage is TRBJ1-5; TRBD1 is a possible D gene (5 bases). V was shortened by 10 bases and J by 1 base, with 14 bases between the two germline ends. The CDR3 covers 14 residues. The germline V gene encodes CDR1 MDHEN and CDR2 SYDVKM. The CDR3 is CATTDGVSNQPQHF. CDR3 DNA: TGTGCCACGACAGACGGAGTAAGCAATCAGCCCCAGCATTTT.